This entry lists 26 T cell receptor beta chains sequenced from one sample in a study of radiation and T cells in renal cell carcinoma. The protocol was immunoSEQ multiplex PCR, while the TCRdb copy is restricted to in-frame clones and leaves out a portion. The sample includes 8,000 to 8,500 clones, about 61% of them seen just once. The sample's treatment: treatment-naive control, cytoreductive nephrectomy. Here the sequenced sample was tumor tissue, taken from a patient whose treatment was nephrectomy without radiotherapy. The receptors here all came from a man aged 55 to 70 with renal cell carcinoma.

J is TRBJ1-4 and V is TRBV4-3, with TRBD1 matching 7 bases. The CDR3 covers 14 residues. The V segment lost 1 base and the J segment 6 bases; nucleotides outside the gene matches: 2. Germline loops: CDR1 LGHNA, CDR2 YSLEER. This chain's CDR3 is CASSQVDRDEKLFF. CDR3 DNA: TGCGCCAGCAGCCAAGTCGACAGGGATGAAAAACTGTTTTTT.

The chain has TRBV5-1 and TRBJ2-7, with a tentative D call TRBD1 (5 bases). The germline V gene encodes CDR1 SGHRS and CDR2 YFSETQ. Trimming stripped 2 bases from V and 3 bases from J, with 12 bases between. CDR3 length equals 14 residues. The CDR3 region is CASSFTGSLYEQYF. CDR3 DNA: TGCGCCAGCAGCTTTACAGGTTCCCTCTACGAGCAGTACTTC.

This clone is categorized as medium-sized. This chain uses TRBV9 with TRBJ2-1; D possibly corresponds to TRBD1 (6 bases). Per the germline V gene, CDR1 is SGDLS and CDR2 is YYNGEE. This CDR3 has 15 amino acids. V was shortened by 0 bases and J by 4 bases, with 11 bases between the two germline ends. The CDR3 DNA sequence: TGTGCCAGCAGCGTAGTTAGGGGGAGATACAATGAGCAGTTCTTC. Protein sequence: CASSVVRGRYNEQFF.

The chain joins TRBV11-3 to TRBJ1-2; 9 nucleotides align to TRBD1. Germline CDR1 reads SGHNT; CDR2 reads YENEEA. V lost 5 bases, J lost 8 bases, and 9 bases stayed unmatched. The CDR3 runs to 14 residues. The CDR3 is CASSGRLQGAGYTF. In DNA form, the CDR3 reads TGTGCCAGCAGCGGACGTCTACAGGGGGCAGGCTACACCTTC.

The chain has TRBV7-3 and TRBJ2-3, with TRBD2 identical over 8 bases. Germline assignment: CDR1 SGHTA and CDR2 FQGTGA. This CDR3 has 15 amino acids. The V segment lost 1 base and the J segment 5 bases; nucleotides outside the gene matches: 5. CDR3 sequence (DNA): TGTGCCAGCAGCTTAAGCGGGGGGCAGGGAGATACGCAGTATTTT. It is translated as CASSLSGGQGDTQYF. Combining the CDR3 with reference TRBV7-3 and TRBJ2-3 gives the whole variable domain GAGVSQTPSNKVTEKGKYVELRCDPISGHTALYWYRQSLGQGPEFLIYFQGTGAADDSGLPNDRFFAVRPEGSVSTLKIQRTERGDSAVYLCASSLSGGQGDTQYFGPGTRLTVL.

The chain carries TRBV7-9 and TRBJ1-2, with D possibly TRBD1 on 5 matching bases. Trimming took 0 bases from V and 4 from J, leaving 15 bases between them. This CDR3 has 16 amino acids. The germline CDR1 and CDR2 sequences are SEHNR and FQNEAQ (reference sequence). CDR3 in amino acids: CASSLASGTSGYGYTF. CDR3 in DNA: TGTGCCAGCAGCTTAGCTTCAGGGACCTCTGGCTATGGCTACACCTTC.

This clone was picked up a small number of times. V is TRBV7-2 and J is TRBJ1-1; D ambiguous. The CDR3 consists of 15 residues. The ends were cut back, 4 bases at V and 4 bases at J, with 16 bases in the middle. CDR1 is SGHTA and CDR2 is FQGNSA in the germline V gene. The CDR3 region has the DNA TGTGCCAGCAGCTCCCCGGGCGGGTATACCACTGAAGCTTTCTTT. Translated, it gives CASSSPGGYTTEAFF.

The chain employs TRBV21-1 and TRBJ1-3; the table calls TRBD1, which could not be checked here. TRBV21-1 is an annotated pseudogene. This CDR3 is built from 15 residues. The CDR3 loop reads CASSKRQVDGNTIYF. The CDR3, as DNA: TGTGCCAGCAGCAAACGACAGGTGGATGGAAACACCATATATTTT.

V is TRBV7-2 and J is TRBJ1-2, with a weak D call TRBD1 (6 bases). In germline, CDR1 is SGHTA, CDR2 FQGNSA. The V end was cut by 5 bases, the J end by 3 bases, with 13 bases between. This CDR3 is built from 14 residues. CDR3 bases: TGTGCCAGCAGCCAGCAGGGGTTCGACTATGGCTACACCTTC. This encodes CASSQQGFDYGYTF.

The CDR3 coding sequence is TGCGCCAGCAGCTTTGAGGGCTCCTCTAGCTATGGCTACACCTTC. It yields the protein CASSFEGSSSYGYTF. The genes are TRBV5-1 and TRBJ1-2; D is uncertain. CDR3 length: 15 amino acids. V lost 2 bases, J lost 4 bases, and 15 bases lay in between. The V gene's germline CDR1 is SGHRS and CDR2 YFSETQ.

J is TRBJ2-7 and V is TRBV18; a weak D match, TRBD1 (5 bases). CDR1 and CDR2 (germline): KGHSH, LQKENI. Trimming removed 3 bases from V and 4 bases from J, with 16 bases in between. CDR3 length: 15 residues. The CDR3 spells CASSPPQGSAYEQYF. The CDR3, as DNA: TGTGCCAGCTCACCCCCCCAGGGCTCCGCATACGAGCAGTACTTC.

This chain joins TRBV7-8 and TRBJ2-1, with TRBD2 matching 7 bases. V lost 1 base to trimming and J lost 9 bases; unmatched junction nucleotides: 6. The CDR3 totals 14 residues. Per germline, CDR1 SGHVS and CDR2 FQNEAQ. The CDR3 is CASSLDGGNSEQFF. The CDR3 region has the DNA TGTGCCAGCAGCTTAGACGGGGGGAATAGTGAGCAGTTCTTC.

V usage is TRBV2 and J usage is TRBJ2-1; D unclear. V was trimmed by 2 bases and J by 7 bases, leaving 9 bases between them. Germline CDR1 SNHLY, CDR2 FYNNEI. The CDR3 covers 13 residues. The CDR3 DNA reads TGTGCCAGCAGTGAATCCTTCCGAAATGAGCAGTTCTTC. Amino acid sequence: CASSESFRNEQFF.

This clone was seen more than once but under ten times. The chain has TRBV6-1 and TRBJ1-1; TRBD1 matches 7 bases. From germline, CDR1 is MNHNS and CDR2 SASEGT. This CDR3 spans 15 amino acids. V was clipped by 6 bases and J by 1 base; unmatched bases: 8. CDR3 in amino acids: CASRITGVPNTEAFF. CDR3 DNA: TGTGCCAGCAGGATCACAGGGGTCCCGAACACTGAAGCTTTCTTT.

This clone is large within its sample. The rearrangement uses TRBV9 and TRBJ2-3; D is unclear. Germline V gene data show CDR1 as SGDLS and CDR2 as YYNGEE. This CDR3 comprises 12 residues. Trimming took 0 bases from V and 6 from J, leaving 5 bases between them. The CDR3 region has the DNA TGTGCCAGCAGCGTAGCTACGGATACGCAGTATTTT. As protein: CASSVATDTQYF.

This clone turned up a few times. The chain is built from TRBV6-6 and TRBJ1-2, with D unclear. CDR1 is MNHNY, CDR2 SVGAGI, per germline (reference sequence). CDR3 size: 12 residues. V was pared by 6 bases and J by 8 bases, with 13 bases between. This chain's CDR3 is CASSNVRRGYTF. In DNA, the CDR3 is TGTGCCAGCAGCAATGTCCGTAGAGGCTACACCTTC.

The rearrangement joins TRBV7-9 to TRBJ1-1, with a weak D call TRBD1 (5 bases). Trimming left V 2 bases short and J 1 base short, with 8 bases between. Germline V gene sequence: CDR1 SEHNR, CDR2 FQNEAQ (reference sequence). The length of the CDR3 is 14 residues. The CDR3: CASSLWGENTEAFF. CDR3 bases: TGTGCCAGCAGCTTATGGGGGGAGAACACTGAAGCTTTCTTT.

This chain joins TRBV11-2 and TRBJ2-5; 7 nucleotides line up with TRBD2. The germline gives CDR1 SGHAT, CDR2 FQNNGV. This CDR3 spans 15 amino acids. V shed 2 bases and J 5 bases; nucleotides not matched to a gene: 8. The CDR3 sequence is CASSLIPRGEETQYF. CDR3 DNA: TGTGCCAGCAGCTTAATCCCCCGGGGGGAGGAGACCCAGTACTTC.

The chain combines TRBV5-5 with TRBJ2-7, with D tentatively TRBD1 (5 bases). The germline V gene encodes CDR1 SGHKS and CDR2 YYEKEE (reference sequence). V was clipped by 4 bases and J by 5 bases, with 16 bases between them. The CDR3 consists of 14 residues. CDR3 nucleotide sequence: TGTGCCAGCAGCCGTACCGCCAGGGCCGACGAGCAGTACTTC. It yields the protein CASSRTARADEQYF.

The V gene is TRBV11-2, the J gene TRBJ1-2; 7 positions match TRBD1. V shed 5 bases and J 4 bases; nucleotides not matched to a gene: 13. The length of the CDR3 is 16 residues. Germline V lookup: CDR1 SGHAT, CDR2 FQNNGV. This chain's CDR3 is CASSEQPGQPIYGYTF. The CDR3 DNA follows: TGTGCCAGCAGCGAACAACCGGGACAGCCAATCTATGGCTACACCTTC.

The chain is built from TRBV2 and TRBJ2-7; D uncertain. Germline V gives CDR1 SNHLY, CDR2 FYNNEI. The V end was cut by 6 bases, the J end by 4 bases, with 4 bases between. The CDR3 length is 10 residues. The DNA for the CDR3 is TGTGCCAGCAGCGATTACGAGCAGTACTTC. It is translated as CASSDYEQYF.

V usage is TRBV19 and J usage is TRBJ1-1; a weak D match, TRBD1 (5 bases). CDR1 LNHDA and CDR2 SQIVND come from the germline V gene (reference sequence). Trimming took off 6 bases at V and 1 base at J, with 15 bases between the two ends. The CDR3 totals 15 residues. In nucleotides, the CDR3 is TGTGCCAGTAGCCAGGGAGGTTGGGGGAACACTGAAGCTTTCTTT. This translates into CASSQGGWGNTEAFF.

This clone was seen only once. The chain is built from TRBV27 and TRBJ2-1, with D possibly TRBD2 on 5 matching bases. V lost 7 bases to trimming and J lost 4 bases, with 14 bases between them. This CDR3 spans 14 amino acids. Germline CDR1 and CDR2: MNHEY and SMNVEV (reference sequence). The chain's CDR3 is CASTHRGIYNEQFF. DNA for the CDR3: TGTGCCAGCACCCACCGGGGAATATACAATGAGCAGTTCTTC.

This clone showed up just a few times. CDR3 sequence: CASSPREGETQYF. For the CDR3, the DNA is TGTGCCAGTAGTCCTCGCGAGGGCGAGACCCAGTACTTC. This chain connects TRBV19 to TRBJ2-5, with D possibly being TRBD2 (5 bases). From germline, CDR1 is LNHDA and CDR2 SQIVND (reference sequence). CDR3 length: 13 amino acids. The germline V and J ends were trimmed by 5 bases and 5 bases, with 12 bases remaining between them.

The chain recombines TRBV5-1 with TRBJ2-5; 9 positions agree with TRBD1. The DNA end is more similar to TRBJ2-7, so the J call may be wrong. This CDR3 has 14 amino acids. Looked up from germline, CDR1 is SGHRS and CDR2 is YFSETQ. CDR3 nucleotides: TGCGCCAGCAGCGAGGCCGGGACAGGGTACGAGCAGTACTTC. Translated: CASSEAGTGYEQYF.

In nucleotides, the CDR3 is TGTGCCAGTAGTATAGGGGAGTTGGGGCAGCCCCAGCATTTT. It translates to CASSIGELGQPQHF. V usage is TRBV19 and J usage is TRBJ1-5; D remains ambiguous. V was cut by 1 base and J by 7 bases, with 11 bases left in between. There are 14 residues in the CDR3. The V gene's germline CDR1 is LNHDA and CDR2 SQIVND (reference sequence).